This T cell receptor beta chain stems from a study of blood T cell repertoires in COVID-19. Across the study: The United States, Italy and Spain supplied acute and convalescent COVID-19 samples. The analysed material was cDNA or gDNA that came from T cells, B-cell-depleted T cells, or PBMCs.

Germline CDR1 is SGHNT and CDR2 is YENEEA. V was shortened by 0 bases and J by 0 bases, with 12 bases between the two germline ends. The CDR3 is 17 amino acids. Per the original data handling: Amplification of reference gene primers was used by the study to estimate nucleated cell counts. Only in-frame clones appear in the TCRdb table, and some are missing; sequencing was by immunoSEQ multiplex PCR. That table gives V, J and clone size, and the DNA gave D and trimming. The sample records about 220,000 clones, roughly 85% being singletons. A few counts support this clone. Specimen: peripheral blood. The sequence was collected from a woman older than 75 with acute or convalescent COVID-19. V usage is TRBV11-3 and J usage is TRBJ1-3, with TRBD1 as a possible D gene (6 bases). The CDR3 is CASSLEAGVGSGNTIYF. The DNA for the CDR3 is TGTGCCAGCAGCTTAGAAGCAGGGGTCGGCTCTGGAAACACCATATATTTT.